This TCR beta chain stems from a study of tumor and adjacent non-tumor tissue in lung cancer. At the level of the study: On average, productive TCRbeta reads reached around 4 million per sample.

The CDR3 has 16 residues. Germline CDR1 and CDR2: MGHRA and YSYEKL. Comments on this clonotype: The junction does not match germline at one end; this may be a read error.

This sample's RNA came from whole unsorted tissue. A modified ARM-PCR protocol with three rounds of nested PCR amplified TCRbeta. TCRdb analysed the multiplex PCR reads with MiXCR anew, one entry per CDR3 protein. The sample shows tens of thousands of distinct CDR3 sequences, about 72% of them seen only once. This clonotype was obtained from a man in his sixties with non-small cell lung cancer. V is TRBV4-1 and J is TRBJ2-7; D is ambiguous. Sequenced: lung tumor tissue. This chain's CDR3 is CASSQDGQCLTYEQYF. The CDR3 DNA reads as TGCGCCAGCAGCCAAGATGGCCAGTGCCTAACCTACGAACAGTACTTC.